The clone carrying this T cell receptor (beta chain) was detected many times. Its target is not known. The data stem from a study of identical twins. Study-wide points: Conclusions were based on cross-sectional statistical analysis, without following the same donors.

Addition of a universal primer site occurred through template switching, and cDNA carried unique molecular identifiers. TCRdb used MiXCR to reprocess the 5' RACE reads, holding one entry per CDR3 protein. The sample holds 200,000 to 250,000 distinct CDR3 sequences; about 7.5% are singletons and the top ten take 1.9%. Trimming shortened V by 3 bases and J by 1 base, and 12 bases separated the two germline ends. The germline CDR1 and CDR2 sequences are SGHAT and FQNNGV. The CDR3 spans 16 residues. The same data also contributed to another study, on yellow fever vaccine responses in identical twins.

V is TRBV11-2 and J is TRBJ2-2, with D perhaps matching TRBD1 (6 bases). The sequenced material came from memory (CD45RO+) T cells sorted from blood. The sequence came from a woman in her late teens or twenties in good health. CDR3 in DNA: TGTGCCAGCAGCTTGGAAACAGGGATGAACACCGGGGAGCTGTTTTTT. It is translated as CASSLETGMNTGELFF.